A selection of T cell receptor beta chains follows, all from one sample in a study of T cell responses to AZD1222 COVID-19 vaccine. Libraries were prepared by immunoSEQ multiplex PCR; TCRdb keeps only in-frame clonotypes and omits some of them. The data contain 150,000 or so clones, about nine tenths of them singletons. The source was peripheral blood, collected on day 0 of AZD1222 vaccination. The receptors originated from an adult in good health. Each CDR3 is given with its conserved first and last residue. A D gene is named only where the DNA matches it firmly.

CASSLSGLVNTEAFF	15	NA	TRBV6-5
CASSQGQINYGYTF	14	NA	TRBV3-1/TRBV3-2
CASSLSHGGATYEQYF	16	NA	TRBV7-6
CASCQDPYHSNQPQHF	16	NA	TRBV6-2/TRBV6-3
CASSYVSATEAFF	13	NA	TRBV6-5
CASSLGAGEKLFF	13	NA	TRBV12-3/TRBV12-4
CASSPGFGGTGAFF	14	NA	TRBV9
CAIRRQGGNTEAFF	14	TRBD1	TRBV10-3
CAISEDTVGYNEQFF	15	NA	TRBV10-3
CASSLKSGELFF	12	NA	TRBV11-3
CASSGLAGGQGELFF	15	TRBD2	TRBV2
CASSPPGATEAFF	13	NA	TRBV12-3/TRBV12-4
CASSVGGGDHTEAFF	15	NA	TRBV9
CAISVGQGAFGGYTF	15	TRBD1	TRBV10-3
CASSPPGTGSETQYF	15	TRBD1	TRBV19
CASSSPSLLGRGYTF	15	NA	TRBV28
CASSVTGQGVYGYTF	15	TRBD1	TRBV28
CSVVYNYEQYF	11	NA	TRBV29-1
CASSWEGNEQFF	12	TRBD2	TRBV5-1
CASSLAPGRGPLHNSPLHF	19	NA	TRBV11-2
CASSQDKGRSSPLHF	15	NA	TRBV4-3
CASSQDPGVQETQYF	15	NA	TRBV4-3
CASSLKVRAGTSTGELFF	18	NA	TRBV7-3
CASSQGQGGYGSPLHF	16	TRBD1	TRBV18